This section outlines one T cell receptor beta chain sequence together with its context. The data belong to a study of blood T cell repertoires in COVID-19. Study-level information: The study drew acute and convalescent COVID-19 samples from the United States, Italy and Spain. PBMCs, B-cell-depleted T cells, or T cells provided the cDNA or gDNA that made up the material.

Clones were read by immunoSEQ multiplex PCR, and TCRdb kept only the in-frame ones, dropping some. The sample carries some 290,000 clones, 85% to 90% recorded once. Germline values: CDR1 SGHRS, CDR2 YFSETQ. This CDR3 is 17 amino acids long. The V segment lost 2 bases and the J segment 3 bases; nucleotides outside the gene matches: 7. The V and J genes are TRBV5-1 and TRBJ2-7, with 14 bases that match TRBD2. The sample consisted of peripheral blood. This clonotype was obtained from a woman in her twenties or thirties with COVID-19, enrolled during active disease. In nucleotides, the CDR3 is TGCGCCAGCAGCTTCGGACTAGCGGGAGGCCGGGGCTACGAGCAGTACTTC. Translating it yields CASSFGLAGGRGYEQYF. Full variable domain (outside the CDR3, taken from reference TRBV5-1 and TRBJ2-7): KAGVTQTPRYLIKTRGQQVTLSCSPISGHRSVSWYQQTPGQGLQFLFEYFSETQRNKGNFPGRFSGRQFSNSRSEMNVSTLELGDSALYLCASSFGLAGGRGYEQYFGPGTRLTVT.